This paragraph reports one TCR beta chain. One end of the junction fails to match germline, which may point to a read error. The sample carries other DNA sequences with the same CDR3. The sample comes from a study of cytomegalovirus exposure and HLA in healthy donors. There are 15 residues in the CDR3. Germline V lookup: CDR1 MGHRA, CDR2 YSYEKL. For this donor, CMV serostatus was not recorded. Both 60 Vbeta primers and 13 Jbeta primers went into the PCR. Some clones are missing from TCRdb's copy, which holds only in-frame ones; the method was immunoSEQ multiplex PCR. The sample contains about 120,000 clones, over 60% of which appear only once.

Sequencing used PBMCs. The V and J genes are TRBV4-1 and TRBJ1-5; D is perhaps TRBD1 (5 bases). The receptor was derived from a human donor in good health. CDR3 region: CASSQDGGGDQPQHF. As DNA, the CDR3 is TGTGCCAGCAGCCAAGATGGCGGAGGGGATCAGCCCCAGCATTTT.